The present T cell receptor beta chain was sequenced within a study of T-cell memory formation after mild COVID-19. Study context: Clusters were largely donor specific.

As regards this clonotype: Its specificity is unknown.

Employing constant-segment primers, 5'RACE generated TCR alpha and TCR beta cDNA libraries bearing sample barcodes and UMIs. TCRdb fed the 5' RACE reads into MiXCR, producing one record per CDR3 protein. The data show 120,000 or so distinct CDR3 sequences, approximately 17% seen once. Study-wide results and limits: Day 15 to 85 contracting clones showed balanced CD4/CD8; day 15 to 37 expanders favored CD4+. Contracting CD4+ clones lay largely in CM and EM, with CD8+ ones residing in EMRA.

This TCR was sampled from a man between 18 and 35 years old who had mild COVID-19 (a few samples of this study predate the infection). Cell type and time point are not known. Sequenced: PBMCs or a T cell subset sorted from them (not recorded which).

The CDR3 loop is CASSSKVPTAYEQYV. The CDR3 region has the DNA TGTGCCAGCAGTTCAAAAGTCCCGACCGCCTACGAGCAGTACGTC. This chain connects TRBV28 to TRBJ2-7; D is unresolved. The CDR3 runs 15 residues. V was trimmed by 4 bases and J by 2 bases, leaving 15 bases between them. CDR1 is MDHEN, CDR2 SYDVKM, per germline.